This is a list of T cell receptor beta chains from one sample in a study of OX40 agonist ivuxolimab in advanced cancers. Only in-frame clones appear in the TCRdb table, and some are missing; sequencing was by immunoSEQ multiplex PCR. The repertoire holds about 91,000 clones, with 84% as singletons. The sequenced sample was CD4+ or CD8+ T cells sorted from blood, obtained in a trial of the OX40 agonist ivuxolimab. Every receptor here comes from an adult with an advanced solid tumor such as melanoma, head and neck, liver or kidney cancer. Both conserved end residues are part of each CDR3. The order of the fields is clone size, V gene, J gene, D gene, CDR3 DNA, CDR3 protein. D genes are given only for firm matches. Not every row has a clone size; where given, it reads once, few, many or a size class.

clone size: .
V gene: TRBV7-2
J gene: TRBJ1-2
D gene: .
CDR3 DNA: TGTGCCAGCAGCCGAGGGGACGGGTTTAACTATGGCTACACCTTC
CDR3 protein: CASSRGDGFNYGYTF

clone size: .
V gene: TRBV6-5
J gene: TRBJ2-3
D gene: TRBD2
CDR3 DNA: TGTGCCAGCTCCCGTAGCGGGGTCGGCACAGATACGCAGTATTTT
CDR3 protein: CASSRSGVGTDTQYF

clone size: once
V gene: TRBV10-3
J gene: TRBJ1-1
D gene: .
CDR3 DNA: TGTGCCATCAGCTTGGACAGGAACACTGAAGCTTTCTTT
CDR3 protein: CAISLDRNTEAFF

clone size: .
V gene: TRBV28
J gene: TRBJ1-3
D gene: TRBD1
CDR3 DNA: TGTGCCAGCAGGGAAAGACCGGGACAGGGGCTCCGGTCTGGAAACACCATATATTTT
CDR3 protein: CASRERPGQGLRSGNTIYF

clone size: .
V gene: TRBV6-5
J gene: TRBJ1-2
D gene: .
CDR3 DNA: TGTGCCAGCAGTTACTCCCTAACCACCTCCTACACCTTC
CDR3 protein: CASSYSLTTSYTF

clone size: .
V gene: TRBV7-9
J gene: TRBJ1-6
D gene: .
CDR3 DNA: TGTGCCAGCAGCTTGGGGGCGGGGGAGAGTTCACCCCTCCACTTT
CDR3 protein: CASSLGAGESSPLHF

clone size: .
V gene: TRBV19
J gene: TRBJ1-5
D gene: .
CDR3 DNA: TGTGCCAGTAGACCGGTCGAAGGGGGGAATCAGCCCCAGCATTTT
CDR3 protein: CASRPVEGGNQPQHF

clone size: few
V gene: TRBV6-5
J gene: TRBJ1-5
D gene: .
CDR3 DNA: TGTGCCAGCAGGGGGAGAAATCAGCCCCAGCATTTT
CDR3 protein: CASRGRNQPQHF

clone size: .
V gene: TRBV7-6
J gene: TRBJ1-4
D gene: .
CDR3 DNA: TGTGCCAGCAGCTTATTGGCTACAACTAATGAAAAACTGTTTTTT
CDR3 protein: CASSLLATTNEKLFF

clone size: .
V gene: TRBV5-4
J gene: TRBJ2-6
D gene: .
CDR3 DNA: TGTGCCAGCAGCCCTACTGGGGCCAACGTCCTGACTTTC
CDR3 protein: CASSPTGANVLTF

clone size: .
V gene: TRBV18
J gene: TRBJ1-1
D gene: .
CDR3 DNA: TGTGCCAGCTCACCACAACTGACAGGTTCCACTGAAGCTTTCTTT
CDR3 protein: CASSPQLTGSTEAFF

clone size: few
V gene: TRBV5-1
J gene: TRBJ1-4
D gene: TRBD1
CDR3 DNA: TGCGCCAGCAGCCGAGGACAGGCAACTAATGAAAAACTGTTTTTT
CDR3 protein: CASSRGQATNEKLFF

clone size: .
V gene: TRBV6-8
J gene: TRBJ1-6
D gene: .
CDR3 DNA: TGTGCCAGCAGTACCGGCCCCTCGAGCTCCTATAATTCACCCCTCCACTTT
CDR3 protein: CASSTGPSSSYNSPLHF

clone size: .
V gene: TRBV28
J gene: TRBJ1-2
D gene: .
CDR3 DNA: TGTGCCAGCAGTCCCGGACAGTCCCCCACTTATGGCTACACCTTC
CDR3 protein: CASSPGQSPTYGYTF

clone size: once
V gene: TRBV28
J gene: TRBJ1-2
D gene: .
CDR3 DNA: TGTGCCAGCAGCCCTACAGGAACAAGGGACTACACCTTC
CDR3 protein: CASSPTGTRDYTF

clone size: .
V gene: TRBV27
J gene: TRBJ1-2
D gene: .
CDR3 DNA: TGTGCCAGCAGCCCCCTGGACTCCGGGCGGCATGGCTACACCTTC
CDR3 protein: CASSPLDSGRHGYTF

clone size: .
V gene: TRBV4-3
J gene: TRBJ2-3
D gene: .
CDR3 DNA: TGCGCCAGCAGCCAAGACCGAGGTACGCAGTATTTT
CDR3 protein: CASSQDRGTQYF

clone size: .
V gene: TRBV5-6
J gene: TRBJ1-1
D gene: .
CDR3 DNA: TGTGCCAGCAGCCTCAGGGTTATGAACACTGAAGCTTTCTTT
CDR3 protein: CASSLRVMNTEAFF

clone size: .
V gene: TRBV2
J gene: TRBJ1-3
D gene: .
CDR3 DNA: TGTGCCAGCAGTGATTCGTCAGGGGCTGGCACCATATATTTT
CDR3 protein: CASSDSSGAGTIYF

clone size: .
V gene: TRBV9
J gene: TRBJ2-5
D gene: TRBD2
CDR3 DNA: TGTGCCAGCAGCGTAGGGGTAGCGGGGGCCCAAGAGACCCAGTACTTC
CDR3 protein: CASSVGVAGAQETQYF

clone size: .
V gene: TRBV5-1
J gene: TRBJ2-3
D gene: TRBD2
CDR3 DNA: TGCGCCAGCTGGCGGGGGGGTTCAGATACGCAGTATTTT
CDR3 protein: CASWRGGSDTQYF

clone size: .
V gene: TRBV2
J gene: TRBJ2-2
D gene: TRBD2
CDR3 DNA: TGTGCCACCAAGATGGTCGGGGGGGACACCGGGGAGCTGTTTTTT
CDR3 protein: CATKMVGGDTGELFF

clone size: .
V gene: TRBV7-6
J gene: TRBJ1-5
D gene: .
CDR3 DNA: TGTGCCAGCAGCTTAGGGTCCAGGGCCACATTTAATCAGCCCCAGCATTTT
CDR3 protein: CASSLGSRATFNQPQHF

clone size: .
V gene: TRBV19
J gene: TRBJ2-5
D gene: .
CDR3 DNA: TGTGCCAGTAGTATTGTAACGGACGAACGGTTGTACTTC
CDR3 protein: CASSIVTDERLYF

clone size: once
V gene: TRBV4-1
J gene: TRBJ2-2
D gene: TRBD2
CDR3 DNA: TGCGCCAGTCAGCGGGGGCCGAACACCGGGGAGCTGTTTTTT
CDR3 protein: CASQRGPNTGELFF

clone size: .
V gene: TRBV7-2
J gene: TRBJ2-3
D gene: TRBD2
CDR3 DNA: TGTGCCAGCAGCTCCTTAGCGGGGGTAGGCACAGATACGCAGTATTTT
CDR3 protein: CASSSLAGVGTDTQYF

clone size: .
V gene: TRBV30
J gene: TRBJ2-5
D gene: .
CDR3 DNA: TGTGCCGGATTCTTACGGCCCTGGAACCAAGAGACCCAGTACTTC
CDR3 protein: CAGFLRPWNQETQYF

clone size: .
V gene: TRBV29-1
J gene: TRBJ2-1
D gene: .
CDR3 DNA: TGCAGCGTTGAACCCAGGAGCTCCTACAATGAGCAGTTCTTC
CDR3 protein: CSVEPRSSYNEQFF

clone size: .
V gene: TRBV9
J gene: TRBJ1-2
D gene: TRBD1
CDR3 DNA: TGTGCCAGCAGCGAGGGGACAGGCTTAGGCTATGGCTACACCTTC
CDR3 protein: CASSEGTGLGYGYTF

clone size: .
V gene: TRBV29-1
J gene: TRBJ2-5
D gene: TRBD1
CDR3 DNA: TGCAGCGTTGAACCACAGGGGGCCGGGTACGGGACCCAGTACTTC
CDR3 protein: CSVEPQGAGYGTQYF

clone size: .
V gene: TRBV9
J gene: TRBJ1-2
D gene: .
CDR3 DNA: TGTGCCAGCAGCCCCCGAGCACAAGACACCTATGGCTACACCTTC
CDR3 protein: CASSPRAQDTYGYTF

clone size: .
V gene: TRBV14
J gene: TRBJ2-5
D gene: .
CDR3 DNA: TGTGCCAGCAGCCAAGAGGGCACCCAGTACTTC
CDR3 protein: CASSQEGTQYF

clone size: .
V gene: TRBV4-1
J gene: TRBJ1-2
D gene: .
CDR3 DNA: TGCGCCAGCAGACCAAGGGTGGGGGGACGTGGCTACACCTTC
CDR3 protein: CASRPRVGGRGYTF

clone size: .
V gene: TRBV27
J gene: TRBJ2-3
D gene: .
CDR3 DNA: TGTGCCAGCAGTAAGGACAGCACAGATACGCAGTATTTT
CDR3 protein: CASSKDSTDTQYF

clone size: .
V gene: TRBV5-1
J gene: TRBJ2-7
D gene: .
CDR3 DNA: TGCGCCAGCAGCCGGAACCGAGGGGGGACCTACGAGCAGTACTTC
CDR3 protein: CASSRNRGGTYEQYF

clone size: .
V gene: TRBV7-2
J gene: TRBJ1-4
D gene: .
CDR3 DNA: TGTGCCAGCAGCTCCGGTATCGGACGACTGTTTTTT
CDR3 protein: CASSSGIGRLFF

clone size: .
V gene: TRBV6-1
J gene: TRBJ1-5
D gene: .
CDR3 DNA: TGTGCCAGCAGTGTCCAACAGGGCGTAGGACAGCCCCAGCATTTT
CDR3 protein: CASSVQQGVGQPQHF

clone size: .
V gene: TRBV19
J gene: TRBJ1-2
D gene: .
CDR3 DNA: TGTGCCAGCACCCGGGGCTCAGGAGGGAATGGCTACACCTTC
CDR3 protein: CASTRGSGGNGYTF

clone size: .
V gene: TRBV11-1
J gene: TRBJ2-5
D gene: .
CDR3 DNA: TGTGCCAGCAGCTCGAGCTGGGGACGGTACCAAGAGACCCAGTACTTC
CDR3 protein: CASSSSWGRYQETQYF

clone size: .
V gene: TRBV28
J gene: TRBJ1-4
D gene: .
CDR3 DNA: TGTGCCAGCAGTTTTTCAGGGGCCGCGACTAATGAAAAACTGTTTTTT
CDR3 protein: CASSFSGAATNEKLFF

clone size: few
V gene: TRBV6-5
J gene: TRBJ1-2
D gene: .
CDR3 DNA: TGTGCCAGCAGTTATGCAGGACGGGACTATGGCTACACCTTC
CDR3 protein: CASSYAGRDYGYTF

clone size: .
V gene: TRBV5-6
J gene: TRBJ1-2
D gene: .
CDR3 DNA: TGTGCCAGCAGCTTCTACAGGGTTGGGGCTAACTATGGCTACACCTTC
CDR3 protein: CASSFYRVGANYGYTF